This T cell receptor beta chain derives from a study of cytomegalovirus exposure and HLA in healthy donors. Overall study context: Out of 398 genotyped donors, about 80% belonged to the Caucasian-associated ancestry cluster. Overall study findings and caveats: For TCR beta chains, V- and J-gene trimming was later linked to a missense DCLRE1C variant. Presence/absence analyses assumed roughly uniform sequencing depth across donors.

The CDR3 is 18 amino acids. Between the trimmed V and J ends, which lost 4 bases and 2 bases, there was a span of 21 bases. Germline-derived CDR1 and CDR2 are LNHDA and SQIVND (reference sequence). Donors likely had unrecorded immune exposures despite being nominally healthy when sampled. In the case of this clone: Antigen specificity is unknown.

With 60 Vbeta and 13 Jbeta primers, the PCR was carried out. Sequenced by immunoSEQ multiplex PCR; TCRdb stores in-frame clones only, minus some. Altogether approximately 160,000 clones are present, around 78% being singletons, with the ten largest covering over 2.5%. What was sequenced was PBMCs. This sequence joins TRBV19 and TRBJ1-5; D call uncertain. The source of this sequence is a woman aged 50 to 65 in good health and CMV-seropositive. CDR3 sequence reads: CASSNPRGFVRGNQPQHF. The CDR3 DNA reads as TGTGCCAGTAGTAACCCCCGGGGTTTTGTGAGAGGCAATCAGCCCCAGCATTTT.